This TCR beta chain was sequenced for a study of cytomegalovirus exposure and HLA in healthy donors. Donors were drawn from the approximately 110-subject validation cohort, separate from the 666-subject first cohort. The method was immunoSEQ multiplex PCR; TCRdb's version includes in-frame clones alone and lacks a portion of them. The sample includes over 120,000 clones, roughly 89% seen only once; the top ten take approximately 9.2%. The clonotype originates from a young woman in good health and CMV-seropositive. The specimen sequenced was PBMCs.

In nucleotides, the CDR3 is TGTGCCAGCAGCTTGGGACAGCATAGCAATCAGCCCCAGCATTTT. As protein: CASSLGQHSNQPQHF. This chain links TRBV5-8 with TRBJ1-5; tentative D call: TRBD1 (5 bases). This CDR3 is 15 amino acids long. Trimming took off 0 bases at V and 0 bases at J, with 7 bases between the two ends. The germline V gene has CDR1 SGHTS and CDR2 YDEGEE.